These 20 T cell receptor beta chains came from one sample sequenced in a study of T cells in Graves' hyperthyroidism and ophthalmopathy. Amplified TCR beta CDR3 regions came from RNA transcripts. Initially, a first-round RT-PCR of the TCR CDR3 employed the HTBI primer set. Using its own MiXCR run on the multiplex PCR reads, TCRdb lists one record per CDR3 protein. Altogether roughly 520,000 distinct CDR3 sequences are present, approximately 25% being singletons, with the ten largest covering around 11%. The sequencing input was blood. These receptor sequences come from a woman in her 30s with Graves' ophthalmopathy.

The chain joins TRBV30 to TRBJ2-5; D unclear. In germline, CDR1 is GTSNPN, CDR2 SVGIG (reference sequence). The CDR3 is made up of 13 amino acids. Trimming took 1 base from V and 1 from J, leaving 7 bases between them. Here the CDR3 DNA reads TGTGCCTGGAGTGGGACGGTCCAAGAGACCCAGTACTTC. It specifies CAWSGTVQETQYF.

A word on this clonotype: A much larger clonotype is one base distant, so this may be a read error. V is TRBV14 and J is TRBJ1-2; D is uncertain. The CDR3 has 11 residues. The ends were cut back, 5 bases at V and 8 bases at J, with 9 bases in the middle. Germline V gives CDR1 SGHDN, CDR2 FVKESK. The CDR3 nucleotides are TGTGCCAGCAGCTACGCGTCGGGCTACACCTTC. This encodes CASSYASGYTF.

This clonotype was seen many times. The V and J genes are TRBV19 and TRBJ1-1, with unresolved D. V was pared by 4 bases and J by 1 base, with 19 bases between. This CDR3 is built from 17 residues. CDR1 is LNHDA, CDR2 SQIVND, per germline (reference sequence). The CDR3 reads CASSRQPLYSRNTEAFF. CDR3 DNA sequence: TGTGCCAGTAGTAGACAACCACTATATAGTCGGAACACTGAAGCTTTCTTT.

This clonotype came up a few times. V gene TRBV18 combines with J gene TRBJ1-2; D call uncertain. The ends were cut back, 2 bases at V and 6 bases at J, with 7 bases in the middle. Germline CDR1 reads KGHSH; CDR2 reads LQKENI. CDR3 length: 12 amino acids. The CDR3 DNA follows: TGTGCCAGCTCACCAGGGAGGGATGGCTACACCTTC. Translation gives CASSPGRDGYTF.

This clonotype has more than one count but fewer than ten. This chain links TRBV4-3 with TRBJ1-2; D is unclear. The V end was cut by 0 bases, the J end by 8 bases, with 10 bases between. Germline V gene lookup returns CDR1 LGHNA and CDR2 YSLEER. The CDR3 covers 13 residues. CDR3 nucleotide sequence: TGCGCCAGCAGCCAAGAAATTTTTGGGGGCTACACCTTC. This codes for CASSQEIFGGYTF.

This clonotype was detected many times. The chain recombines TRBV29-1 with TRBJ1-2; D is unresolved. CDR3 length equals 11 residues. V was trimmed by 5 bases and J by 4 bases, leaving 8 bases between them. Per germline, CDR1 SQVTM and CDR2 ANQGSEA. The chain's CDR3 is CSVQEFYGYTF. The CDR3 DNA sequence: TGCAGCGTTCAGGAATTCTATGGCTACACCTTC.

The CDR3 sequence: CASRTGTGQETQYF. In DNA form, the CDR3 reads TGTGCCTCCCGGACGGGGACAGGGCAAGAGACCCAGTACTTC. The chain recombines TRBV2 with TRBJ2-5, with 9 nucleotides matching TRBD1. This CDR3 has 14 residues. The trim removed 11 bases at V and 2 bases at J, leaving 9 bases unmatched. Germline V gene sequence: CDR1 SNHLY, CDR2 FYNNEI.

In its sample, this clonotype was seen a few times. V gene TRBV28 combines with J gene TRBJ2-4, with a tentative D call TRBD2 (5 bases). CDR1 and CDR2 (germline): MDHEN, SYDVKM. V was trimmed by 3 bases and J by 0 bases, leaving 15 bases between them. The CDR3 loop spans 17 amino acids. The CDR3 DNA follows: TGTGCCAGCAGTTTCCCGCGGACTGGTTTAGCCAAAAACATTCAGTACTTC. Its protein product is CASSFPRTGLAKNIQYF.

The chain has TRBV29-1 and TRBJ1-1; tentative D call: TRBD1 (6 bases). V was shortened by 4 bases and J by 0 bases, with 12 bases between the two germline ends. There are 14 residues in the CDR3. CDR1 and CDR2 (germline): SQVTM, ANQGSEA. CDR3 sequence: CSVGKGDLNTEAFF. Here the CDR3 DNA reads TGCAGCGTTGGCAAGGGGGACCTGAACACTGAAGCTTTCTTT.

This clonotype showed up many times. V usage is TRBV29-1 and J usage is TRBJ1-1; TRBD1 might be the D (5 bases). Germline V gene sequence: CDR1 SQVTM, CDR2 ANQGSEA. The CDR3 has 13 amino acids. V was trimmed by 4 bases and J by 8 bases, leaving 17 bases between them. Here the CDR3 DNA reads TGCAGCGTTGGGGGGACTCGTCTTGAGGAAGCTTTCTTT. It encodes CSVGGTRLEEAFF.

This clonotype was seen many times. This chain links TRBV18 with TRBJ2-7; 8 bases align to TRBD1. The CDR3 contains 15 residues. The J segment lost 5 bases and the V segment lost 1 base, leaving 7 bases of the junction unmatched. Germline V gene data show CDR1 as KGHSH and CDR2 as LQKENI. The chain's CDR3 is CASSPRQGAVHEQYF. The CDR3 region has the DNA TGTGCCAGCTCACCACGTCAGGGGGCGGTCCACGAGCAGTACTTC.

This clonotype was seen more than once but under ten times. The V and J genes are TRBV11-3 and TRBJ1-6, with TRBD1 as a possible D gene (5 bases). The CDR3 is made up of 15 amino acids. Germline CDR1 SGHNT, CDR2 YENEEA. Trimming pared 5 bases from V and 9 bases from J, leaving 17 bases between. Here the CDR3 reads CASSLGTGGGSPLHF. The CDR3 nucleotides are TGTGCCAGCAGCCTAGGAACAGGAGGTGGTTCACCCCTCCACTTT.

This rearrangement joins TRBV4-1 to TRBJ1-2; 8 bases are shared with TRBD1. Germline assignment: CDR1 MGHRA and CDR2 YSYEKL. CDR3 length: 15 residues. Trimming at V came to 4 bases and at J to 1 base, leaving 5 bases not matched to a gene. The CDR3 DNA reads as TGCGCCAGCAGCCCCAACAGGGGGGTTAACTATGGCTACACCTTC. It is translated as CASSPNRGVNYGYTF.

This clonotype was picked up many times. At one of its ends the junction is not consistent with the germline gene, which may arise from a read error. This chain links TRBV6-2 or TRBV6-3 with TRBJ2-7, with D possibly being TRBD2 (6 bases). The CDR3 sequence is 14 residues long. CDR1 and CDR2 (germline): MNHEY, SVGEGT. CDR3 residues: CASSYSSGGYGQYF. The CDR3 DNA reads as TGTGCCAGCAGTTACTCTAGCGGCGGCTACGGGCAGTACTTC.

This clonotype was picked up many times. The chain employs TRBV10-3 and TRBJ1-1; D may be TRBD1 (5 bases). This CDR3 is built from 16 residues. With 2 bases removed from V and 4 bases from J, the gap between germline ends came to 17 bases. Germline V lookup: CDR1 ENHRY, CDR2 SYGVKD. The CDR3 sequence is CAISERYGTVGTEAFF. Here the CDR3 DNA reads TGTGCCATCAGTGAGCGATATGGGACGGTGGGCACTGAAGCTTTCTTT.

This clonotype was seen ten or more times. J is TRBJ1-1 and V is TRBV12-3 or TRBV12-4; the D gene is possibly TRBD1 (5 bases). This CDR3 region has 15 residues. Trimming stripped 2 bases from V and 3 bases from J, with 13 bases between. CDR3 protein: CASSLNALGDTEAFF. The CDR3, as DNA: TGTGCCAGCAGTTTAAATGCCCTAGGGGACACTGAAGCTTTCTTT.

The chain couples TRBV29-1 to TRBJ1-2; D possibly corresponds to TRBD1 (5 bases). The CDR3 has 18 amino acids. Germline V gene data show CDR1 as SQVTM and CDR2 as ANQGSEA. Trimming cost V 2 bases and J 2 bases, with 24 bases left between them. The CDR3 sequence is CSVELLNPGLRQNYGYTF. The CDR3 DNA follows: TGCAGCGTTGAACTTCTCAACCCGGGACTCCGCCAAAACTATGGCTACACCTTC.

The rearrangement uses TRBV28 and TRBJ1-1; D not resolved. V lost 5 bases and J lost 6, with 10 bases in between. CDR3 size: 12 residues. Germline V CDR1 and CDR2: MDHEN, SYDVKM. The CDR3 DNA reads TGTGCCAGCAGTCGACACGAATCTGAAGCTTTCTTT. It encodes CASSRHESEAFF.

This clonotype was seen more than once but under ten times. The chain carries TRBV7-2 and TRBJ2-7; 7 bases fit TRBD1. V was pared by 10 bases and J by 7 bases, with 16 bases of the junction left unmatched. The V gene's germline CDR1 is SGHTA and CDR2 FQGNSA. The length of the CDR3 is 14 residues. The CDR3 here is CATCKGGLSTEQYF. DNA of the CDR3: TGTGCCACCTGTAAAGGGGGCCTTTCTACGGAGCAGTACTTC.

This sequence joins TRBV30 and TRBJ1-1, with 8 positions matching TRBD1. Germline CDR1 GTSNPN, CDR2 SVGIG (reference sequence). This CDR3 comprises 13 residues. The junction had 6 bases not matched to a gene; V was cut back by 5 bases and J by 4 bases. The CDR3 DNA sequence: TGTGCCTGGTCTAAAACAGGGGGCACTGAAGCTTTCTTT. Residues: CAWSKTGGTEAFF.